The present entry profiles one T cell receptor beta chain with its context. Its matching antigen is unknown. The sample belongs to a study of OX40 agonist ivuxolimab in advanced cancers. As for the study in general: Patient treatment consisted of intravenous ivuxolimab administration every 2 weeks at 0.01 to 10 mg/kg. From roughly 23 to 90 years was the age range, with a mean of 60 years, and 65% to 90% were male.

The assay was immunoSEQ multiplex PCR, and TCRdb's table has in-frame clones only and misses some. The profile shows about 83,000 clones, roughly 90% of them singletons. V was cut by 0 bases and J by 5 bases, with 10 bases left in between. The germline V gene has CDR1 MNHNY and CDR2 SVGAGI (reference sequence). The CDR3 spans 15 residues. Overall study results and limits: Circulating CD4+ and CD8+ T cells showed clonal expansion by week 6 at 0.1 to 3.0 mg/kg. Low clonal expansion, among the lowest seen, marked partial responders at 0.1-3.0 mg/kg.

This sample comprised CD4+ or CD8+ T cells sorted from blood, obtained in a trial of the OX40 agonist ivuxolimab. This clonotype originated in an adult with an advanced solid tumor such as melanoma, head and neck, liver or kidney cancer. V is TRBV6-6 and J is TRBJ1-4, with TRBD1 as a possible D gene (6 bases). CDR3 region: CASSYSGQPNEKLFF. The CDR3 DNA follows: TGTGCCAGCAGTTACTCAGGACAGCCCAATGAAAAACTGTTTTTT.